The entry below describes one T cell receptor (beta chain). Its cognate antigen is unknown. The entry originates in a study of vaccination and CD4 T cells after COVID-19. Once obtained from cultured CD4+ T cells, the DNA was sequenced using the Oncomine TCR Beta short-read assay. TCRdb ran MiXCR on the PCR reads and lists one entry per CDR3 protein. Of some 20,000 distinct CDR3 sequences listed, roughly three fifths were seen once; the top ten hold 9% to 9.5%. Deletions cut 1 base from V and 4 bases from J, with 10 bases between. The germline V gene has CDR1 SEHNR and CDR2 FQNEAQ (reference sequence). There are 14 residues in the CDR3. Treatment here: roughly 10-day PBMC culture with coronavirus spike peptide pools or control peptides (ViraFEST assay).

The sample was CD4+ T cells from blood, cultured in vitro. The rearrangement links TRBV7-9 to TRBJ1-2; D unclear. The receptor was derived from a human donor who had recovered from COVID-19. The CDR3, as DNA: TGTGCCAGCAGCTTAGATTGGGCAGGCTATGGCTACACCTTC. Its translation is CASSLDWAGYGYTF.